This T cell receptor (beta chain) was identified during a study of T-cell memory formation after mild COVID-19. Overall study: Largely donor-specific TCR clusters were found. Study-level findings and limits: The CD4+ clones that contracted clustered mainly within CM and EM, and the CD8+ clones concentrated in EMRA. Some SARS-CoV-2-responding clones were already detected in memory before infection.

In regard to this clonotype: Its antigen remains unidentified.

V dropped 0 bases and J dropped 9 bases, with 10 bases sitting between them. Per germline, CDR1 SGDLS and CDR2 YYNGEE. CDR3 size: 13 residues. Libraries for TCRalpha and TCRbeta carried sample barcodes and unique molecular identifiers via 5'RACE. TCRdb re-derived calls from the 5' RACE reads in MiXCR, one entry per CDR3 protein. The table shows about 300,000 distinct CDR3 sequences, with approximately 19% occurring only once. V usage is TRBV9 and J usage is TRBJ2-1, with D possibly TRBD2 on 5 matching bases. The source material was PBMCs or a T cell subset sorted from them (not recorded which). This sequence originates from a man aged 18 to 35 who had mild COVID-19 (a few samples of this study predate the infection). Cell type and time point are not known. The CDR3 region is CASSVGGGSEQFF. As DNA, the CDR3 is TGTGCCAGCAGCGTAGGGGGTGGGAGTGAGCAGTTCTTC.